Following are 2 T cell receptor beta chains from one sample sequenced in a study of T cell responses to AZD1222 COVID-19 vaccine. Clones were sequenced by immunoSEQ multiplex PCR, and TCRdb holds only the in-frame ones, with some missing. Of about 120,000 clones in the sample, roughly 88% are singletons; the top ten hold about 4.9%. Material: peripheral blood, obtained on day 0 of AZD1222 vaccination. These receptors all stem from an adult in good health.

The count of this clone is one. The chain is built from TRBV7-9 and TRBJ2-7; a possible D gene is TRBD1 (5 bases). The germline CDR1 and CDR2 sequences are SEHNR and FQNEAQ (reference sequence). The CDR3 consists of 12 residues. The V end was cut by 5 bases, the J end by 6 bases, with 11 bases between. The CDR3 spells CASSQGYGEQYF. The CDR3 bases are TGTGCCAGCAGCCAGGGTTACGGCGAGCAGTACTTC. The full variable domain, rest sourced from reference TRBV7-9 and TRBJ2-7, is DTGVSQNPRHKITKRGQNVTFRCDPISEHNRLYWYRQTLGQGPEFLTYFQNEAQLEKSRLLSDRFSAERPKGSFSTLEIQRTEQGDSAMYLCASSQGYGEQYFGPGTRLTVT.

V gene TRBV6-5 combines with J gene TRBJ1-4; D perhaps matches TRBD1 (6 bases). Germline-derived CDR1 and CDR2 are MNHEY and SVGAGI. Trimming shortened V by 8 bases and J by 4 bases, and 14 bases separated the two germline ends. This CDR3 region has 14 residues. DNA for the CDR3: TGTGCCAGCGCCGCCGGGACACATAATGAAAAACTGTTTTTT. Its protein product is CASAAGTHNEKLFF.